The clone carrying this TCR beta chain showed up many times. As yet, its antigen is unknown. Only healthy Caucasians were enrolled as donors. A universal primer site was created by template switching, with the cDNA bearing unique molecular identifiers. A single record per CDR3 protein comes from TCRdb applying MiXCR to the 5' RACE reads. This sample yields under 400,000 distinct CDR3 sequences, of which 8.5% to 10% are seen a single time; around 8.6% belongs to the top ten. These data belong to a study of identical twins. Study results and limitations: Modelling underestimated the level of out-of-frame TCR alpha sharing observed in monozygotic twins. Excess low generation probability was seen in twin-shared out-of-frame alpha sequences.

This clonotype originated in a woman in her fifties or sixties in good health. The sequencing sample was made of naive T cells sorted from blood.

This chain's CDR3 is CASSPEATNNEQFF. DNA of the CDR3: TGTGCCAGCTCACCGGAAGCAACTAACAATGAGCAGTTCTTC. This chain links TRBV18 with TRBJ2-1; D not certain. The V gene lost 3 bases and the J gene lost 5 bases, with 11 bases spanning the gap. CDR1 KGHSH and CDR2 LQKENI come from the germline V gene. CDR3 length: 14 residues.